The 24 T cell receptor beta chains below were found in one sample sequenced in a study of blood T cell repertoires in COVID-19. Measured with immunoSEQ multiplex PCR; TCRdb has only the in-frame clones, and not every one. The sample carries 100,000 to 120,000 clones, 84% recorded once. The source material was peripheral blood. The receptors stem from a woman between 40 and 50 years old with acute or convalescent COVID-19.

The genes are TRBV4-3 and TRBJ2-1, with 7 bases identical to TRBD2. The germline gives CDR1 LGHNA, CDR2 YSLEER. The length of the CDR3 is 14 residues. V dropped 8 bases and J dropped 4; count of bases not matched to a gene: 8. The CDR3 is CASCGGVIYNEQFF. The CDR3 DNA reads TGCGCCAGCTGTGGGGGGGTGATATACAATGAGCAGTTCTTC.

The CDR3 DNA follows: TGCGCCAGCAGGAAAACAGGGTTGAACTATGGCTACACCTTC. Translated, it gives CASRKTGLNYGYTF. The J gene is TRBJ1-2, the V gene TRBV5-1, with D perhaps matching TRBD1 (6 bases). Germline CDR1 SGHRS, CDR2 YFSETQ. The CDR3 consists of 14 residues. Trimming shortened V by 5 bases and J by 2 bases, and 13 bases separated the two germline ends.

The rearrangement uses TRBV27 and TRBJ1-1; 9 nucleotides match TRBD1. V dropped 4 bases and J dropped 11; count of bases not matched to a gene: 8. CDR1 and CDR2 from the germline V gene are MNHEY and SMNVEV (reference sequence). The CDR3 is 13 amino acids. The CDR3 loop reads CASSSQGALDAFF. CDR3 DNA sequence: TGTGCCAGCAGTTCACAGGGGGCCCTGGACGCTTTCTTT.

The V gene is TRBV5-1, the J gene TRBJ1-1, with D hard to call. Trimming left V 0 bases short and J 5 bases short, with 8 bases between. CDR1 and CDR2 from the germline V gene are SGHRS and YFSETQ. This CDR3 is built from 13 residues. The CDR3: CASSLGQATEAFF. CDR3 nucleotides: TGCGCCAGCAGCTTGGGGCAGGCGACTGAAGCTTTCTTT.

The rearrangement joins TRBV19 to TRBJ1-3; D unresolved. With 7 bases removed from V and 2 bases from J, the gap between germline ends came to 15 bases. The CDR3 is made up of 15 amino acids. Germline V gives CDR1 LNHDA, CDR2 SQIVND (reference sequence). The CDR3 coding sequence is TGTGCCAGTATCCTTTCTCTGGGCCCTGGAAACACCATATATTTT. Protein: CASILSLGPGNTIYF. The whole variable domain, filled in from reference TRBV19 and TRBJ1-3, reads DGGITQSPKYLFRKEGQNVTLSCEQNLNHDAMYWYRQDPGQGLRLIYYSQIVNDFQKGDIAEGYSVSREKKESFPLTVTSAQKNPTAFYLCASILSLGPGNTIYFGEGSWLTVV.

The rearrangement links TRBV6-1 to TRBJ2-3, with 9 bases aligning to TRBD1. Germline V gene sequence: CDR1 MNHNS, CDR2 SASEGT. V lost 3 bases to trimming and J lost 1 base; unmatched junction nucleotides: 11. The CDR3 length is 18 residues. This CDR3 is CASSDNHPDRGGTDTQYF. The DNA of the CDR3 is TGTGCCAGCAGTGATAATCACCCGGACAGGGGAGGCACAGATACGCAGTATTTT.

In this sample, this clone turned up once. This sequence joins TRBV5-4 and TRBJ2-7; no firm D call. Per the germline V gene, CDR1 is SGHNT and CDR2 is YYREEE (reference sequence). The CDR3 has 15 amino acids. V was trimmed by 4 bases and J by 4 bases, leaving 18 bases between them. The CDR3 DNA reads as TGTGCCAGCAGCGCAGGCCCTAACAACCGATACGAGCAGTACTTC. Its translation is CASSAGPNNRYEQYF.

The chain couples TRBV6-4 to TRBJ2-6; 9 bases align to TRBD2. The V segment lost 0 bases and the J segment 3 bases; nucleotides outside the gene matches: 0. CDR3 length equals 16 residues. Germline values: CDR1 MRHNA, CDR2 SNTAGT. The DNA of the CDR3 is TGTGCCAGCAGTGACTCTAGCGGGGGTGGGGCCAACGTCCTGACTTTC. Protein product: CASSDSSGGGANVLTF.

V gene TRBV29-1 combines with J gene TRBJ2-5, with a possible D match to TRBD1 (5 bases). This CDR3 has 12 amino acids. CDR1 is SQVTM, CDR2 ANQGSEA, per germline. V lost 7 bases to trimming and J lost 1 base, with 10 bases between them. The CDR3 region is CSDSRGQETQYF. CDR3 DNA sequence: TGCAGCGACTCAAGGGGCCAAGAGACCCAGTACTTC. The full variable domain, rest sourced from reference TRBV29-1 and TRBJ2-5, is SAVISQKPSRDICQRGTSLTIQCQVDSQVTMMFWYRQQPGQSLTLIATANQGSEATYESGFVIDKFPISRPNLTFSTLTVSNMSPEDSSIYLCSDSRGQETQYFGPGTRLLVL.

The rearrangement uses TRBV25-1 and TRBJ1-5; 9 nucleotides agree with TRBD1. This CDR3 is built from 18 residues. V was clipped by 6 bases and J by 1 base; unmatched bases: 13. Germline V CDR1 and CDR2: MGHDK, SYGVNS. DNA for the CDR3: TGTGCCAGCAGCCCGGGGACAGGGCCCTTAAGAAGCAATCAGCCCCAGCATTTT. It translates to CASSPGTGPLRSNQPQHF. Full variable domain (rest looked up from reference TRBV25-1 and TRBJ1-5): EADIYQTPRYLVIGTGKKITLECSQTMGHDKMYWYQQDPGMELHLIHYSYGVNSTEKGDLSSESTVSRIRTEHFPLTLESARPSHTSQYLCASSPGTGPLRSNQPQHFGDGTRLSIL.

The table lists this clone with a count of one. The chain is built from TRBV7-9 and TRBJ1-5; 10 positions agree with TRBD1. Germline CDR1 and CDR2: SEHNR and FQNEAQ (reference sequence). The CDR3 length is 16 residues. J lost 3 bases, V lost 3 bases, and 5 bases had no gene match. CDR3 sequence reads: CASSLGTGDPNQPQHF. CDR3 nucleotide sequence: TGTGCCAGCAGCTTGGGGACAGGGGATCCCAATCAGCCCCAGCATTTT.

This clone showed up just once. J is TRBJ2-3 and V is TRBV5-1; 11 bases are a match to TRBD1. The V and J ends lost 0 bases and 4 bases, in that order; junction bases with no gene match: 1. Germline CDR1 and CDR2: SGHRS and YFSETQ. The CDR3 loop spans 15 amino acids. CDR3 amino acids: CASSLEGQGADTQYF. The CDR3 nucleotides are TGCGCCAGCAGCTTGGAGGGACAGGGGGCAGATACGCAGTATTTT.

The J gene is TRBJ1-2, the V gene TRBV13; D not certain. The V end lost 6 bases, the J end lost 7 bases, and 18 bases lay between the germline ends. The CDR3 has 14 residues. Looked up from germline, CDR1 is PRHDT and CDR2 is FYEKMQ (reference sequence). The CDR3 protein is CASSLMAPSLGYTF. CDR3 DNA: TGTGCCAGCAGTTTAATGGCCCCTAGCCTTGGCTACACCTTC.

The chain uses TRBV11-2 and TRBJ2-2; 7 bases line up with TRBD2. Germline V gene sequence: CDR1 SGHAT, CDR2 FQNNGV. Trimming removed 6 bases from V and 7 bases from J; junction bases left unmatched: 8. This CDR3 comprises 14 residues. Here the CDR3 reads CASRKERDYGELFF. CDR3 sequence (DNA): TGTGCCAGCAGAAAAGAGAGGGACTACGGGGAGCTGTTTTTT.

The rearrangement uses TRBV6-4 and TRBJ1-6, with 7 nucleotides matching TRBD1. The ends lost 4 bases at V and 7 bases at J; junction bases unmatched: 4. Germline V gives CDR1 MRHNA, CDR2 SNTAGT. The length of the CDR3 is 14 residues. The CDR3 DNA is TGTGCCAGCAGTGCCGGGACAGTAAATTCACCCCTCCACTTT. It codes for CASSAGTVNSPLHF.

The table lists this clone with a few counts. The chain carries TRBV24-1 and TRBJ2-3; 11 nucleotides agree with TRBD2. Per germline, CDR1 KGHDR and CDR2 SFDVKD. V shed 0 bases and J 2 bases; nucleotides not matched to a gene: 3. The CDR3 has 17 residues. The CDR3 loop is CATSDLLSGGVTDTQYF. Written as DNA, the CDR3 is TGTGCCACCAGTGATTTGCTTAGCGGGGGGGTCACAGATACGCAGTATTTT.

This chain connects TRBV12-3 or TRBV12-4 to TRBJ1-5; no clear D. The CDR3 spans 13 residues. Trimming took 3 bases from V and 7 from J, leaving 10 bases between them. CDR3 nucleotide sequence: TGTGCCAGCAGTTTCGGTGTTCGGCAGCCCCAGCATTTT. The encoded protein is CASSFGVRQPQHF.

The chain uses TRBV19 and TRBJ1-1, with 8 positions matching TRBD1. Germline V gene data show CDR1 as LNHDA and CDR2 as SQIVND (reference sequence). The CDR3 contains 14 residues. V dropped 7 bases and J dropped 3; count of bases not matched to a gene: 7. CDR3 coding DNA: TGTGCCAGTAACCGACAGGGGATGGACACTGAAGCTTTCTTT. It codes for CASNRQGMDTEAFF.

The rearrangement uses TRBV6-5 and TRBJ1-1, with D unclear. This CDR3 comprises 11 residues. Trimming stripped 11 bases from V and 0 bases from J, with 7 bases between. The germline gives CDR1 MNHEY, CDR2 SVGAGI. This CDR3 is CALHMNTEAFF. The CDR3 DNA follows: TGTGCCCTTCACATGAACACTGAAGCTTTCTTT.

The chain combines TRBV11-2 with TRBJ2-7, with TRBD1 matching 8 bases. The V gene's germline CDR1 is SGHAT and CDR2 FQNNGV. V shed 1 base and J 2 bases; nucleotides not matched to a gene: 7. This CDR3 has 16 amino acids. The CDR3 nucleotides are TGTGCCAGCAGCTTAGCAGGGGGCGATTGGACCTACGAGCAGTACTTC. It is translated as CASSLAGGDWTYEQYF. Based on the CDR3 plus reference TRBV11-2 and TRBJ2-7, the full variable domain is EAGVAQSPRYKIIEKRQSVAFWCNPISGHATLYWYQQILGQGPKLLIQFQNNGVVDDSQLPKDRFSAERLKGVDSTLKIQPAKLEDSAVYLCASSLAGGDWTYEQYFGPGTRLTVT.

This clone has only a few counts. The chain uses TRBV5-1 and TRBJ2-2; 8 nucleotides agree with TRBD2. Germline lookup yields CDR1 SGHRS and CDR2 YFSETQ. CDR3 size: 15 residues. V gave up 1 base and J gave up 1 base; unmatched junction bases: 0. The CDR3 loop reads CASSLTSGNTGELFF. The DNA of the CDR3 is TGCGCCAGCAGCTTGACTAGCGGGAACACCGGGGAGCTGTTTTTT.

V is TRBV6-5 and J is TRBJ1-1; D uncertain. Trimming took 6 bases from V and 4 from J, leaving 6 bases between them. CDR3 length: 11 residues. The V gene's germline CDR1 is MNHEY and CDR2 SVGAGI. CDR3 region: CASRAGTEAFF. CDR3 DNA: TGTGCCAGCAGGGCGGGCACTGAAGCTTTCTTT.

This clone was found a few times. The rearrangement links TRBV5-1 to TRBJ1-3; 7 nucleotides line up with TRBD1. The V segment lost 7 bases and the J segment 4 bases; nucleotides outside the gene matches: 5. The CDR3 sequence is 13 residues long. The germline gives CDR1 SGHRS, CDR2 YFSETQ. DNA of the CDR3: TGCGCCAGCCGACAGGGAACGGGAAACACCATATATTTT. Its protein product is CASRQGTGNTIYF. Based on the CDR3 plus reference TRBV5-1 and TRBJ1-3, the full variable domain is KAGVTQTPRYLIKTRGQQVTLSCSPISGHRSVSWYQQTPGQGLQFLFEYFSETQRNKGNFPGRFSGRQFSNSRSEMNVSTLELGDSALYLCASRQGTGNTIYFGEGSWLTVV.

This rearrangement joins TRBV5-1 to TRBJ2-1, with TRBD1 identical over 7 bases. Per the germline V gene, CDR1 is SGHRS and CDR2 is YFSETQ. With 3 bases clipped from V and 4 bases from J, the junction kept 10 bases outside the gene matches. The CDR3 contains 16 residues. CDR3 loop: CASSSARDSFYNEQFF. DNA of the CDR3: TGCGCCAGCAGCTCGGCCAGGGACAGCTTTTACAATGAGCAGTTCTTC.